The 19 T cell receptor beta chains below were found in one sample sequenced in a study of blood T cell repertoires in COVID-19. The table came from immunoSEQ multiplex PCR; TCRdb's copy has only in-frame clones and leaves some out. The profile shows approximately 120,000 clones, approximately 77% of them singletons. The sequencing input was peripheral blood. All receptors derive from an elderly man with acute or convalescent COVID-19.

This clone was found once. The rearrangement links TRBV5-4 to TRBJ2-7; 7 bases map to TRBD1. V lost 4 bases and J lost 4; bases outside the gene matches: 5. This CDR3 contains 13 residues. Germline V gene data show CDR1 as SGHNT and CDR2 as YYREEE (reference sequence). The CDR3 is CASSAAGGYEQYF. The CDR3 region has the DNA TGTGCCAGCAGCGCTGCAGGGGGTTACGAGCAGTACTTC.

The chain employs TRBV27 and TRBJ1-5; possibly TRBD1 for D (6 bases). This CDR3 is 14 amino acids long. Germline CDR1 reads MNHEY; CDR2 reads SMNVEV (reference sequence). V dropped 3 bases and J dropped 6 bases, with 12 bases sitting between them. CDR3 protein: CASSFGQGGQPQHF. The CDR3 nucleotides are TGTGCCAGCAGTTTCGGACAAGGGGGTCAGCCCCAGCATTTT.

V and J are TRBV5-1 and TRBJ2-2, with D perhaps TRBD1 (6 bases). The CDR3 contains 14 residues. Germline V gives CDR1 SGHRS, CDR2 YFSETQ. V was clipped by 3 bases and J by 6 bases, with 12 bases between them. CDR3 residues: CASSSYRAAGELFF. As DNA, the CDR3 is TGCGCCAGCAGCTCCTACAGGGCAGCCGGGGAGCTGTTTTTT.

As regards this clone: A far more abundant clone sits one base away, making this likely a read error. This chain joins TRBV7-9 and TRBJ1-4; tentative D call: TRBD1 (5 bases). Germline V CDR1 and CDR2: SEHNR, FQNEAQ (reference sequence). Trimming pared 5 bases from V and 4 bases from J, leaving 8 bases between. The CDR3 is made up of 13 amino acids. The DNA for the CDR3 is TGTGCCAGCAGCACCGACAGTAATGAAAAACTGTTTTTT. Its translation: CASSTDSNEKLFF.

This chain joins TRBV5-1 and TRBJ2-7; TRBD2 matches at 7 bases. In germline, CDR1 is SGHRS, CDR2 YFSETQ. The CDR3 is 13 residues long. Trimming cost V 4 bases and J 5 bases; bases outside gene matches: 6. Here the CDR3 reads CASSGSAGDEQYF. The CDR3 coding sequence is TGCGCCAGCAGCGGGTCGGCGGGGGACGAGCAGTACTTC.

This clone turned up a few times. The CDR3 is CAWSKDIRQPQHF. The CDR3 nucleotides are TGTGCCTGGAGTAAAGACATTCGTCAGCCCCAGCATTTT. The chain has TRBV30 and TRBJ1-5, with D hard to call. This CDR3 has 13 residues. V lost 2 bases to trimming and J lost 6 bases, with 11 bases between them. Per the germline V gene, CDR1 is GTSNPN and CDR2 is SVGIG (reference sequence).

In its sample, this clone was seen once. The chain is built from TRBV28 and TRBJ2-3; TRBD1 matches at 10 bases. Germline-derived CDR1 and CDR2 are MDHEN and SYDVKM. The CDR3 covers 15 residues. The V and J ends lost 4 bases and 1 base, in that order; junction bases with no gene match: 2. The CDR3 DNA reads as TGTGCCAGCAGTTCGACAGGGGGCGGCACAGATACGCAGTATTTT. Residues: CASSSTGGGTDTQYF.

The table lists this clone with a count of one. This chain links TRBV5-1 with TRBJ2-2; 11 bases fit TRBD1. This CDR3 spans 15 amino acids. V trimming: 2 bases; J trimming: 5 bases; junction bases outside the gene matches: 2. In germline, CDR1 is SGHRS, CDR2 YFSETQ. The CDR3 loop is CASSFGTGGTGELFF. CDR3 DNA: TGCGCCAGCAGCTTCGGGACAGGGGGTACCGGGGAGCTGTTTTTT.

The chain is built from TRBV9 and TRBJ2-7, with TRBD1 matching over 10 bases. Trimming at V came to 2 bases and at J to 4 bases, leaving 6 bases not matched to a gene. This CDR3 is built from 15 residues. CDR1 is SGDLS and CDR2 is YYNGEE in the germline V gene. CDR3 coding DNA: TGTGCCAGCAGCGTTCAAGGGACAGGGGTTTACGAGCAGTACTTC. This gives the protein CASSVQGTGVYEQYF.

V gene TRBV9 combines with J gene TRBJ2-6; TRBD2 matches at 8 bases. CDR3 length: 18 residues. V shed 0 bases, J shed 0 bases, and the junction held 5 bases outside the gene matches. The V gene's germline CDR1 is SGDLS and CDR2 YYNGEE. This chain's CDR3 is CASSVDSGAASGANVLTF. The CDR3 region has the DNA TGTGCCAGCAGCGTAGATAGCGGGGCAGCCTCTGGGGCCAACGTCCTGACTTTC.

This clone has only a few counts. The chain has TRBV18 and TRBJ1-5, with D unclear. The V and J ends lost 1 base and 6 bases respectively, with 10 bases between them. Germline-derived CDR1 and CDR2 are KGHSH and LQKENI. The CDR3 loop spans 14 amino acids. As DNA, the CDR3 is TGTGCCAGCTCACCACAGAGGGAAGGTCAGCCCCAGCATTTT. It encodes CASSPQREGQPQHF.

The chain has TRBV28 and TRBJ1-1, with D perhaps matching TRBD1 (6 bases). CDR1 is MDHEN, CDR2 SYDVKM, per germline. The CDR3 has 13 amino acids. V shed 6 bases and J shed 4 bases, with 12 bases lying between them. The CDR3: CASSPGTITEAFF. The CDR3 DNA sequence: TGTGCCAGCAGCCCAGGGACAATCACTGAAGCTTTCTTT.

This clone was seen only once. The chain recombines TRBV6-2 or TRBV6-3 with TRBJ2-5; D is unresolved. The CDR3 totals 11 residues. V gave up 5 bases and J gave up 5 bases, with 6 bases separating them. The germline CDR1 and CDR2 sequences are MNHEY and SVGEGT. The CDR3 DNA sequence: TGTGCCAGCAGTACCCGGGAGACCCAGTACTTC. Amino acid sequence: CASSTRETQYF.

The CDR3 bases are TGTGCCAGCAGCTTAGCGGTCGGGACAGGGGCAGATACGCAGTATTTT. Its protein is CASSLAVGTGADTQYF. The rearrangement joins TRBV7-6 to TRBJ2-3; 10 nucleotides match TRBD1. Germline assignment: CDR1 SGHVS and CDR2 FNYEAQ. The CDR3 is 16 residues long. Trimming took 0 bases from V and 4 from J; bases not matched to a gene: 4. Full variable domain (remainder filled in from reference TRBV7-6 and TRBJ2-3): GAGVSQSPRYKVTKRGQDVALRCDPISGHVSLYWYRQALGQGPEFLTYFNYEAQQDKSGLPNDRFSAERPEGSISTLTIQRTEQRDSAMYRCASSLAVGTGADTQYFGPGTRLTVL.

The J gene is TRBJ1-1, the V gene TRBV7-9; D unresolved. In germline, CDR1 is SEHNR, CDR2 FQNEAQ (reference sequence). V was clipped by 1 base and J by 8 bases, with 14 bases between them. There are 14 residues in the CDR3. The CDR3: CASSLGTAPREAFF. The DNA of the CDR3 is TGTGCCAGCAGCTTAGGTACAGCCCCCAGGGAAGCTTTCTTT.

The chain links TRBV15 to TRBJ2-7, with 7 bases that match TRBD1. The CDR3 is made up of 15 amino acids. The germline V gene encodes CDR1 LNHNV and CDR2 YYDKDF (reference sequence). Trimming at V came to 3 bases and at J to 2 bases, leaving 7 bases not matched to a gene. CDR3: CATSRGWTGAYEQYF. In DNA form, the CDR3 reads TGTGCCACCAGCAGGGGTTGGACAGGCGCCTACGAGCAGTACTTC.

The chain uses TRBV24-1 and TRBJ2-5; D is ambiguous. Trimming removed 0 bases at V and 5 bases at J, with 12 bases between. CDR1 and CDR2 (germline): KGHDR, SFDVKD. The length of the CDR3 is 15 residues. The CDR3: CATSDLTLSGETQYF. DNA of the CDR3: TGTGCCACCAGTGATTTGACCCTGTCGGGTGAGACCCAGTACTTC.

This clone has only one observation. V gene TRBV6-5 combines with J gene TRBJ1-6; TRBD1 might be the D (5 bases). The CDR3 spans 16 residues. CDR1 and CDR2 (germline): MNHEY, SVGAGI. V lost 2 bases to trimming and J lost 6 bases, with 14 bases between them. The CDR3 protein is CASSYQGSLFNSPLHF. DNA of the CDR3: TGTGCCAGCAGTTACCAGGGCAGCTTATTTAATTCACCCCTCCACTTT.

This sequence joins TRBV13 and TRBJ2-2; 10 bases map to TRBD1. The V gene end was trimmed by 5 bases and the J gene end by 2 bases; junction bases not matched to a gene: 5. The CDR3 has 16 amino acids. Germline CDR1 reads PRHDT; CDR2 reads FYEKMQ (reference sequence). The CDR3 reads CASSPRQGANTGELFF. The CDR3 region has the DNA TGTGCCAGCAGCCCGCGACAGGGGGCTAACACCGGGGAGCTGTTTTTT.